What follows is one T cell receptor (beta chain) and its context. What it binds is not known. The sample originates from a study of OX40 agonist ivuxolimab in advanced cancers. Study-level points and caveats: CD8+ T cells showed, on average, more clonal expansion than CD4+ cells. Both CD4+ and CD8+ T cell populations in blood had undergone clonal expansion by week 6 at 0.1 to 3.0 mg/kg.

Only in-frame clones appear in the TCRdb table, and some are missing; sequencing was by immunoSEQ multiplex PCR. Of tens of thousands of clones in the sample, 80% to 95% were seen once. The material sequenced was CD4+ or CD8+ T cells sorted from blood, taken in a trial of the OX40 agonist ivuxolimab. This TCR was sampled from an adult with an advanced solid tumor such as melanoma, head and neck, liver or kidney cancer.

The CDR3 bases are TGTGCCAGCAGCCAAGGGACAGAAGAGACCCAGTACTTC. Translating gives CASSQGTEETQYF. J is TRBJ2-5 and V is TRBV7-3; 7 nucleotides agree with TRBD1. Germline CDR1 reads SGHTA; CDR2 reads FQGTGA. The CDR3 length is 13 residues. V gave up 5 bases and J gave up 3 bases; unmatched junction bases: 3. The full variable domain, completed using reference TRBV7-3 and TRBJ2-5, is GAGVSQTPSNKVTEKGKYVELRCDPISGHTALYWYRQSLGQGPEFLIYFQGTGAADDSGLPNDRFFAVRPEGSVSTLKIQRTERGDSAVYLCASSQGTEETQYFGPGTRLLVL.